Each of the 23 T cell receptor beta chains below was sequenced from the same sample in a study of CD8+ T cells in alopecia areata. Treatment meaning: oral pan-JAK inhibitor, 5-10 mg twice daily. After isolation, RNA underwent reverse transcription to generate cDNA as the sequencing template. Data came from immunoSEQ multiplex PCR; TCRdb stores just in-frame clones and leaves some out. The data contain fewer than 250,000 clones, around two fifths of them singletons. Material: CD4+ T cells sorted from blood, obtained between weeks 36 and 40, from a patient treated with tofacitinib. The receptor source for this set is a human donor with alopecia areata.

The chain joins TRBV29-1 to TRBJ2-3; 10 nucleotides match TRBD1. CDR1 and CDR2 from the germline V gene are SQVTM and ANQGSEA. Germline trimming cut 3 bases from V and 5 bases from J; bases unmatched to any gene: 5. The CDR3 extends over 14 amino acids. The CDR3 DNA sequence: TGCAGCGTTGATGGGGACAGGGGCCTAGATACGCAGTATTTT. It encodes CSVDGDRGLDTQYF.

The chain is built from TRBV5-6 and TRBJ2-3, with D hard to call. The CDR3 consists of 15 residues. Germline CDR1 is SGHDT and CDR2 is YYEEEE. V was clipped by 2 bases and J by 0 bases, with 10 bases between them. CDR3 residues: CASSFPWGSTDTQYF. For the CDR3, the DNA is TGTGCCAGCAGCTTCCCCTGGGGTAGCACAGATACGCAGTATTTT.

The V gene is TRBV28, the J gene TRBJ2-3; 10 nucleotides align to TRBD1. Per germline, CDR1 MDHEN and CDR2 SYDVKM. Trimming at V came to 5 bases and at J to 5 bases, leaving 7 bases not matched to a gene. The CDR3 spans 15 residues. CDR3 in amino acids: CASSTGQGYGDTQYF. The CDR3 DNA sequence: TGTGCCAGCAGTACGGGACAGGGGTATGGAGATACGCAGTATTTT.

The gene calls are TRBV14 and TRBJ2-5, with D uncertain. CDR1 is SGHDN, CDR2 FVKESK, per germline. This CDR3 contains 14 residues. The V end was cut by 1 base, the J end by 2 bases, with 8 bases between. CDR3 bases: TGTGCCAGCAGCCAAGTGGCCAGTCAAGAGACCCAGTACTTC. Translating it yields CASSQVASQETQYF. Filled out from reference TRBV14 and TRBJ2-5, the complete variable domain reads EAGVTQFPSHSVIEKGQTVTLRCDPISGHDNLYWYRRVMGKEIKFLLHFVKESKQDESGMPNNRFLAERTGGTYSTLKVQPAELEDSGVYFCASSQVASQETQYFGPGTRLLVL.

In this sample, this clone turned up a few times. The CDR3 spells CASRPQEGAYSNQPQHF. The CDR3 DNA reads as TGTGCCAGCAGGCCCCAGGAGGGGGCCTATAGCAATCAGCCCCAGCATTTT. The rearrangement uses TRBV27 and TRBJ1-5; 7 bases map to TRBD1. The trim removed 6 bases at V and 0 bases at J, leaving 11 bases unmatched. This CDR3 is 17 amino acids long. CDR1 MNHEY and CDR2 SMNVEV come from the germline V gene (reference sequence).

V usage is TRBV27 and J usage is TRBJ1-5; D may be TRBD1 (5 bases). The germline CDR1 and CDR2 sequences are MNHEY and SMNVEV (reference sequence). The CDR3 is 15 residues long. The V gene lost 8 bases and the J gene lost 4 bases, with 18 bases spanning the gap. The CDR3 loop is CASASWGVPNQPQHF. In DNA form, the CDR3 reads TGTGCCAGCGCCAGTTGGGGGGTCCCAAATCAGCCCCAGCATTTT.

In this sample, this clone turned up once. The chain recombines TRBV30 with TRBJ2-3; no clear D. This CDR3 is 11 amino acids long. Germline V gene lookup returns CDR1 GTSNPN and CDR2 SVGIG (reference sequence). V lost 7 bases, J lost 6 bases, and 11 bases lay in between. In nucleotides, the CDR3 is TGTGCCTTTTCGACTGAGGATACGCAGTATTTT. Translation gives CAFSTEDTQYF.

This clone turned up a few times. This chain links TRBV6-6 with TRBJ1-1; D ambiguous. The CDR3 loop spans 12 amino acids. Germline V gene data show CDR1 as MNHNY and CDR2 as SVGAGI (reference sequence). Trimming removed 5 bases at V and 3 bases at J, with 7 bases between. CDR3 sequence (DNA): TGTGCCAGCAGTCAGACTGACACTGAAGCTTTCTTT. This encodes CASSQTDTEAFF.

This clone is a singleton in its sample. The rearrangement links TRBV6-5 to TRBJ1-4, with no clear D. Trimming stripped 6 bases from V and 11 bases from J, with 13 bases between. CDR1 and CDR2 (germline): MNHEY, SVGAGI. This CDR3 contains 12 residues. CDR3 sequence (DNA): TGTGCCAGCAGGCCAACCCTGGGTAAACTGTTTTTT. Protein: CASRPTLGKLFF.

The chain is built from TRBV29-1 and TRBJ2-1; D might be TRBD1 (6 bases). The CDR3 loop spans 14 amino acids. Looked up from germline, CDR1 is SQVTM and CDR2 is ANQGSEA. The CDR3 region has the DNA TGCAGTGGGGATGGAACAACAGGGCGAAATGAGCAGTTCTTC. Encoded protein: CSGDGTTGRNEQFF.

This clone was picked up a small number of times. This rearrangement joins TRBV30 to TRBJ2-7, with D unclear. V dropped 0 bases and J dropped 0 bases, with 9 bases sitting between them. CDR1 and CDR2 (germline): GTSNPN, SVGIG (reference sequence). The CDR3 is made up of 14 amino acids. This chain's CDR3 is CAWSVGRSSYEQYF. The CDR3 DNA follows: TGTGCCTGGAGTGTAGGACGTAGCTCCTACGAGCAGTACTTC.

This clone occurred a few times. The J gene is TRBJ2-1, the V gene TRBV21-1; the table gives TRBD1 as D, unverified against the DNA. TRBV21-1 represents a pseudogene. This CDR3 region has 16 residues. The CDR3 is CASSWPGDRHYNEQFF. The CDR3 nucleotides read TGTGCCAGCAGCTGGCCCGGGGACAGGCATTACAATGAGCAGTTCTTC.

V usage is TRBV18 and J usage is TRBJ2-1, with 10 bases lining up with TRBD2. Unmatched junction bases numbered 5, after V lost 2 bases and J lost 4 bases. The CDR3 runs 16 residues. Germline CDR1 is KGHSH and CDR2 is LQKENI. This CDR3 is CASSPSRAGGYNEQFF. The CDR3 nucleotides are TGTGCCAGCTCACCAAGTCGAGCGGGAGGGTACAATGAGCAGTTCTTC.

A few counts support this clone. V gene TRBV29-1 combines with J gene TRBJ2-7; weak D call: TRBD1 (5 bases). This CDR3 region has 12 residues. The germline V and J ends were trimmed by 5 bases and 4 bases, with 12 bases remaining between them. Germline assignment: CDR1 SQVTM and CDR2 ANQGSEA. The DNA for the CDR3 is TGCAGCGTTCTCCAGGGCTCGTACGAGCAGTACTTC. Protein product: CSVLQGSYEQYF.

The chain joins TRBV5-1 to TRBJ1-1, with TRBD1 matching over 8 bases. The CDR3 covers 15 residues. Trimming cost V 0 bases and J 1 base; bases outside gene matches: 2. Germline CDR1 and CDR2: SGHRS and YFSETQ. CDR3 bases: TGCGCCAGCAGCTTGGCAGGGGGCCCGAACACTGAAGCTTTCTTT. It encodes CASSLAGGPNTEAFF.

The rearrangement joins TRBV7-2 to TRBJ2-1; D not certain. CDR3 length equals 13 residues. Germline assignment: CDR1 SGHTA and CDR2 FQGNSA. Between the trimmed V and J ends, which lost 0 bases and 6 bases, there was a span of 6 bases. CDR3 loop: CASSLAAVNEQFF. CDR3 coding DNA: TGTGCCAGCAGCTTAGCCGCAGTCAATGAGCAGTTCTTC. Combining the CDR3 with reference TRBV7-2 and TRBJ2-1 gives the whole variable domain GAGVSQSPSNKVTEKGKDVELRCDPISGHTALYWYRQSLGQGLEFLIYFQGNSAPDKSGLPSDRFSAERTGGSVSTLTIQRTQQEDSAVYLCASSLAAVNEQFFGPGTRLTVL.

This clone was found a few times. CDR3 region: CASSLGTSGTPLEQYF. CDR3 nucleotide sequence: TGTGCCAGCAGCCTCGGGACTAGCGGGACACCTCTCGAGCAGTACTTC. This rearrangement joins TRBV5-4 to TRBJ2-7, with 13 bases identical to TRBD2. Germline V lookup: CDR1 SGHNT, CDR2 YYREEE (reference sequence). V gave up 4 bases and J gave up 6 bases; unmatched junction bases: 10. The CDR3 loop spans 16 amino acids.

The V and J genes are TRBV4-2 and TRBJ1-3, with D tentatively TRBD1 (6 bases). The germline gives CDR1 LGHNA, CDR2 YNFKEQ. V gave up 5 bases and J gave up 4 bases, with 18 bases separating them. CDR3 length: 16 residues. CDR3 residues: CASSATGLRSGNTIYF. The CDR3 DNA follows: TGTGCCAGCAGCGCGACAGGCCTCAGGTCGGGAAACACCATATATTTT.

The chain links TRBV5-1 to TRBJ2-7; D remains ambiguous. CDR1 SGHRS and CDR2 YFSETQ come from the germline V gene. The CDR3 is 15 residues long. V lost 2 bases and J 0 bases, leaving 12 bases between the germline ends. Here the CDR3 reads CASSFSVRDSYEQYF. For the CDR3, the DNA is TGCGCCAGCAGCTTTTCGGTGCGAGACTCCTACGAGCAGTACTTC.

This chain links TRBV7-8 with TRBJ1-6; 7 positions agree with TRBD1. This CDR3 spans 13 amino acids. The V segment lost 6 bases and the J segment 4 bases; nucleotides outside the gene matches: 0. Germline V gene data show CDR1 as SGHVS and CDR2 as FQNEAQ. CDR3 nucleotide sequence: TGTGCCAGCAGACAGGGGTATAATTCACCCCTCCACTTT. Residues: CASRQGYNSPLHF.

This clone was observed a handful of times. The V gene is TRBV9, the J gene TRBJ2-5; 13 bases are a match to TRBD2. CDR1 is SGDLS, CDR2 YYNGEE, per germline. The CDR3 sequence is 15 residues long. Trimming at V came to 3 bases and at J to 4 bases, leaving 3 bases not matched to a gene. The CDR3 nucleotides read TGTGCCAGCAGCGCGGGGACTAGCGGGATAGAGACCCAGTACTTC. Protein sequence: CASSAGTSGIETQYF. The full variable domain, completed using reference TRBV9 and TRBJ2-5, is DSGVTQTPKHLITATGQRVTLRCSPRSGDLSVYWYQQSLDQGLQFLIQYYNGEERAKGNILERFSAQQFPDLHSELNLSSLELGDSALYFCASSAGTSGIETQYFGPGTRLLVL.

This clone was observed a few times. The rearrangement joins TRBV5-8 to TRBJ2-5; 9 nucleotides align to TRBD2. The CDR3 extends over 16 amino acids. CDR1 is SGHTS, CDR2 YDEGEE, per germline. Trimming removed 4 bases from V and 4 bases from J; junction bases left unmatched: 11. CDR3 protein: CASSPLRREGRETQYF. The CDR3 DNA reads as TGTGCCAGCAGCCCACTGCGGCGGGAGGGACGAGAGACCCAGTACTTC.

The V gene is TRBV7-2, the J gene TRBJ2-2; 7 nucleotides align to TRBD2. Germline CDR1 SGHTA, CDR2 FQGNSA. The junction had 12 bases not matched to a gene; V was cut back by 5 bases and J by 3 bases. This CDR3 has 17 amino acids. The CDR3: CASSPPSGGIHTGELFF. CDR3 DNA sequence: TGTGCCAGCAGCCCACCCTCCGGGGGGATACACACCGGGGAGCTGTTTTTT.